Listed here are 12 T cell receptor beta chains from one sample, sequenced in a study of cytotoxic CD8 clonotypes in ibrutinib-treated CLL. Libraries were prepared by immunoSEQ multiplex PCR; TCRdb keeps only in-frame clonotypes and omits some of them. The sample carries some 200,000 clones, roughly 65% recorded once. The source material was PBMCs, sampled after 12 months of ibrutinib treatment. All receptors come from a human donor with chronic lymphocytic leukemia.

This chain uses TRBV9 with TRBJ1-6, with D possibly being TRBD1 (6 bases). This CDR3 has 13 residues. Germline CDR1 reads SGDLS; CDR2 reads YYNGEE. Trimming shortened V by 4 bases and J by 8 bases, and 10 bases separated the two germline ends. CDR3 sequence reads: CASSPRTDSPLHF. The CDR3 nucleotides read TGTGCCAGCAGCCCCCGGACAGATTCACCCCTCCACTTT.

The genes are TRBV4-3 and TRBJ1-2; TRBD1 matches 9 bases. Germline V lookup: CDR1 LGHNA, CDR2 YSLEER. CDR3 size: 14 residues. V gave up 3 bases and J gave up 6 bases; unmatched junction bases: 5. CDR3 nucleotide sequence: TGCGCCAGCAGCCATGCCGGGACAGGGAATGGCTACACCTTC. Protein product: CASSHAGTGNGYTF.

This chain links TRBV5-1 with TRBJ1-4; possible D gene TRBD1, 6 bases. The germline V gene has CDR1 SGHRS and CDR2 YFSETQ. This CDR3 region has 15 residues. Trimming left V 7 bases short and J 0 bases short, with 13 bases between. CDR3 coding DNA: TGCGCCAGCCAAGAGGGGGGCCCAACTAATGAAAAACTGTTTTTT. Encoded protein: CASQEGGPTNEKLFF.

This clone appeared many times. J is TRBJ2-5 and V is TRBV19; TRBD1 matches 11 bases. Germline CDR1 and CDR2: LNHDA and SQIVND (reference sequence). The CDR3 runs 15 residues. V trimming: 3 bases; J trimming: 5 bases; junction bases outside the gene matches: 5. This chain's CDR3 is CASSIGTGGFETQYF. In DNA, the CDR3 is TGTGCCAGTAGTATTGGGACAGGGGGATTTGAGACCCAGTACTTC.

The chain employs TRBV4-2 and TRBJ2-1; 9 nucleotides match TRBD2. The CDR3 sequence is 17 residues long. After removal of 1 base from V and 4 bases from J, the junction contained 8 bases not matched to a gene. Germline V CDR1 and CDR2: LGHNA, YNFKEQ. The CDR3 bases are TGTGCCAGCAGCCAAGTACCCAGCGGGGGGATGTACAATGAGCAGTTCTTC. Protein sequence: CASSQVPSGGMYNEQFF.

This clone came up a few times. V usage is TRBV7-3 and J usage is TRBJ1-2; D uncertain. V was trimmed by 0 bases and J by 6 bases, leaving 5 bases between them. This CDR3 comprises 12 residues. The V gene's germline CDR1 is SGHTA and CDR2 FQGTGA. CDR3 in DNA: TGTGCCAGCAGCTTAACGGGCCATGGCTACACCTTC. Translation: CASSLTGHGYTF.

The V gene is TRBV9, the J gene TRBJ1-4, with D unresolved. CDR1 is SGDLS and CDR2 is YYNGEE in the germline V gene. The V end lost 3 bases, the J end lost 0 bases, and 9 bases lay between the germline ends. The CDR3 contains 15 residues. CDR3 in amino acids: CASSADVATNEKLFF. CDR3 nucleotides: TGTGCCAGCAGCGCCGACGTAGCAACTAATGAAAAACTGTTTTTT.

The chain employs TRBV7-9 and TRBJ1-2; D perhaps matches TRBD1 (5 bases). This CDR3 contains 13 residues. V was cut by 6 bases and J by 6 bases, with 14 bases left in between. Germline assignment: CDR1 SEHNR and CDR2 FQNEAQ (reference sequence). The CDR3 sequence is CASRSGGDDGYTF. In nucleotides, the CDR3 is TGTGCCAGCAGGTCTGGGGGGGATGATGGCTACACCTTC.

The rearrangement uses TRBV4-2 and TRBJ2-6; D gene ambiguous. Per germline, CDR1 LGHNA and CDR2 YNFKEQ. V shed 1 base and J shed 0 bases, with 16 bases lying between them. The CDR3 covers 19 residues. The CDR3 loop is CASSQGVSTIFSGANVLTF. CDR3 nucleotides: TGTGCCAGCAGCCAAGGGGTCAGTACAATCTTCTCTGGGGCCAACGTCCTGACTTTC.

V and J are TRBV19 and TRBJ1-6, with D possibly TRBD1 on 5 matching bases. V was pared by 1 base and J by 1 base, with 14 bases between. This CDR3 contains 18 residues. CDR1 is LNHDA and CDR2 is SQIVND in the germline V gene (reference sequence). For the CDR3, the DNA is TGTGCCAGTAGTATAGTGAATCGGGGGATGTCCTATAATTCACCCCTCCACTTT. It is translated as CASSIVNRGMSYNSPLHF. Together with reference TRBV19 and TRBJ1-6, the CDR3 gives the full variable domain: DGGITQSPKYLFRKEGQNVTLSCEQNLNHDAMYWYRQDPGQGLRLIYYSQIVNDFQKGDIAEGYSVSREKKESFPLTVTSAQKNPTAFYLCASSIVNRGMSYNSPLHFGNGTRLTVT.

The chain recombines TRBV5-4 with TRBJ2-1, with no clear D. The CDR3 loop spans 14 amino acids. The germline gives CDR1 SGHNT, CDR2 YYREEE (reference sequence). V was trimmed by 4 bases and J by 0 bases, leaving 8 bases between them. This CDR3 is CASSAKSSYNEQFF. CDR3 DNA: TGTGCCAGCAGCGCCAAAAGCTCCTACAATGAGCAGTTCTTC.

V is TRBV30 and J is TRBJ2-3; D perhaps matches TRBD1 (5 bases). The CDR3 extends over 15 amino acids. Per germline, CDR1 GTSNPN and CDR2 SVGIG (reference sequence). Deletions cut 0 bases from V and 4 bases from J, with 14 bases between. The CDR3 bases are TGTGCCTGGAGTGTGGCAGGGAAGAGAGCAGATACGCAGTATTTT. This encodes CAWSVAGKRADTQYF.